This T cell receptor (beta chain) was documented in a study of identifying expanded T cells in peripheral blood. Study-wide results and limits: Clone count variance between approximately 2-week samples rose with total template count. Technical replicates showed roughly 1.2 changed clones; two weeks about 16; four weeks 19.

Collection occurred without any documented infections or immune events in donors. Note on this clone: The target antigen is unknown.

The data were produced by immunoSEQ multiplex PCR, yet TCRdb's version contains in-frame clones alone and is incomplete. Among more than 90,000 clones listed, 87% were seen once. Trimming took off 1 base at V and 5 bases at J, with 12 bases between the two ends. CDR3 length equals 15 residues. CDR1 and CDR2 from the germline V gene are SGDLS and YYNGEE. Sequences were obtained from blood. The origin of this receptor is a person between 18 and 75 years old in good health. This sequence joins TRBV9 and TRBJ2-2; the D is unclear. CDR3 sequence: CASSVNQQPTGELFF. The CDR3 DNA sequence: TGTGCCAGCAGCGTAAATCAGCAGCCGACCGGGGAGCTGTTTTTT.